The 16 T cell receptor beta chains below were found in one sample sequenced in a study of cytomegalovirus exposure and HLA in healthy donors. Both 60 Vbeta primers and 13 Jbeta primers went into the PCR. Repertoires were generated with immunoSEQ multiplex PCR, while TCRdb's copy carries only in-frame clones and drops some. Of about 130,000 clones in the sample, 79% were seen once. Sequences were obtained from PBMCs. Every receptor here comes from a man aged 35 to 55 in good health and CMV-seropositive.

V gene TRBV5-1 combines with J gene TRBJ1-1, with no clear D. Germline CDR1 SGHRS, CDR2 YFSETQ. The CDR3 totals 14 residues. V shed 0 bases and J shed 1 base, with 7 bases lying between them. The CDR3 is CASSLAQKNTEAFF. DNA for the CDR3: TGCGCCAGCAGCTTGGCTCAGAAGAACACTGAAGCTTTCTTT.

Points on this clone: One junction end does not reproduce the germline sequence, and a read error may be involved. This sequence joins TRBV7-9 and TRBJ1-1; possible D gene TRBD1, 5 bases. The CDR3 spans 15 residues. Germline V lookup: CDR1 SEHNR, CDR2 FQNEAQ (reference sequence). In DNA form, the CDR3 reads TGTTCCAGCAGCTTGGATATAGGGGCGAACACTGAAGCTTTCTTT. As protein: CSSSLDIGANTEAFF.

This sequence joins TRBV30 and TRBJ1-1, with D possibly TRBD1 on 5 matching bases. Germline CDR1 and CDR2: GTSNPN and SVGIG (reference sequence). The CDR3 is 13 amino acids. V was shortened by 7 bases and J by 2 bases, with 14 bases between the two germline ends. In DNA, the CDR3 is TGTGCCTCGAATCGGGGGTCAAACACTGAAGCTTTCTTT. Its protein product is CASNRGSNTEAFF.

Written as DNA, the CDR3 is TGTGCCAGCAGACAGGGGGCCCAAGAGACCCAGTACTTC. Amino acids: CASRQGAQETQYF. This sequence joins TRBV6-5 and TRBJ2-5; 9 positions agree with TRBD1. Unmatched junction bases numbered 0, after V lost 6 bases and J lost 1 base. The CDR3 consists of 13 residues. Germline V gives CDR1 MNHEY, CDR2 SVGAGI.

The chain combines TRBV7-2 with TRBJ2-5; D is unresolved. The CDR3 spans 14 residues. The germline gives CDR1 SGHTA, CDR2 FQGNSA. The germline V and J ends were trimmed by 5 bases and 5 bases, with 15 bases remaining between them. The CDR3 DNA reads TGTGCCAGCAGCGTACACGCTGTATGGGAGACCCAGTACTTC. This encodes CASSVHAVWETQYF.

Comments on this clone: It is unclear where the CDR3 begins or ends on the DNA, so no DNA is shown, and the CDR3 is as TCRdb lists it. This sequence joins TRBV10-1 and TRBJ1-5. The V gene's germline CDR1 is WNHNN and CDR2 SYGVQD (reference sequence). The CDR3 has 13 residues if both end residues are counted. The CDR3 region is CASSTSGDQPQHF.

The chain combines TRBV7-8 with TRBJ2-3; a weak D match, TRBD1 (5 bases). Trimming shortened V by 3 bases and J by 2 bases, and 12 bases separated the two germline ends. CDR1 and CDR2 from the germline V gene are SGHVS and FQNEAQ. The CDR3 contains 15 residues. This CDR3 reads CASSFRTRHTDTQYF. The CDR3 DNA is TGTGCCAGCAGCTTCCGGACACGCCACACAGATACGCAGTATTTT.

This clone was counted between two and nine times. J is TRBJ1-5 and V is TRBV6-5; 9 nucleotides agree with TRBD1. CDR3 length: 14 amino acids. Trimming removed 7 bases from V and 7 bases from J; junction bases left unmatched: 8. The germline V gene encodes CDR1 MNHEY and CDR2 SVGAGI. Here the CDR3 reads CASTLGQGRQPQHF. As DNA, the CDR3 is TGTGCCAGCACCCTGGGACAGGGTAGACAGCCCCAGCATTTT.

This clone was recorded only once. The rearrangement links TRBV5-1 to TRBJ1-5; D is uncertain. This CDR3 has 13 residues. V dropped 5 bases and J dropped 4 bases, with 10 bases sitting between them. Germline CDR1 and CDR2: SGHRS and YFSETQ. Here the CDR3 DNA reads TGCGCCAGCAGGGGAGAAGGTAATCAGCCCCAGCATTTT. Protein: CASRGEGNQPQHF. Variable domain in full (rest from reference TRBV5-1 and TRBJ1-5): KAGVTQTPRYLIKTRGQQVTLSCSPISGHRSVSWYQQTPGQGLQFLFEYFSETQRNKGNFPGRFSGRQFSNSRSEMNVSTLELGDSALYLCASRGEGNQPQHFGDGTRLSIL.

This sequence joins TRBV28 and TRBJ2-7; no clear D gene. Germline V gene data show CDR1 as MDHEN and CDR2 as SYDVKM. V was cut by 4 bases and J by 3 bases, with 7 bases left in between. The CDR3 consists of 12 residues. The CDR3 nucleotides read TGTGCCAGCAGTTACCGACTCTACGAGCAGTACTTC. Translating gives CASSYRLYEQYF.

The V gene is TRBV5-1, the J gene TRBJ1-5; TRBD1 aligns across 10 bases. V lost 1 base, J lost 5 bases, and 6 bases stayed unmatched. The CDR3 has 16 residues. Germline V gene sequence: CDR1 SGHRS, CDR2 YFSETQ. The CDR3 nucleotides are TGCGCCAGCAGCTTGACGCCCGGGACAGGGGATCAGCCCCAGCATTTT. It specifies CASSLTPGTGDQPQHF.

The chain couples TRBV7-3 to TRBJ2-1; TRBD2 matches 9 bases. This CDR3 contains 12 residues. Germline CDR1 is SGHTA and CDR2 is FQGTGA. J gave up 7 bases and V 8 bases, and 3 bases lay outside the gene matches. The CDR3 coding sequence is TGTGCCAGCGGGACTAGCATGAATGAGCAGTTCTTC. Translated, it gives CASGTSMNEQFF.

The gene calls are TRBV5-1 and TRBJ1-4; possibly TRBD1 for D (5 bases). Germline CDR1 reads SGHRS; CDR2 reads YFSETQ. The CDR3 spans 15 residues. The V and J ends lost 0 bases and 6 bases respectively, with 12 bases between them. The CDR3 DNA reads as TGCGCCAGCAGCTTGGCCACAGGTTCCGATGAAAAACTGTTTTTT. Its protein product is CASSLATGSDEKLFF.

The rearrangement uses TRBV27 and TRBJ1-5, with D perhaps matching TRBD1 (5 bases). The CDR3 runs to 13 residues. V was pared by 2 bases and J by 9 bases, with 11 bases between. Germline assignment: CDR1 MNHEY and CDR2 SMNVEV (reference sequence). In DNA, the CDR3 is TGTGCCAGCAGTTTAGGTTTACAGGCGCCCCAGCATTTT. Encoded protein: CASSLGLQAPQHF.

The chain couples TRBV30 to TRBJ2-5, with TRBD2 identical over 8 bases. The J call could be wrong; TRBJ2-7 is a better fit for the DNA end. CDR1 GTSNPN and CDR2 SVGIG come from the germline V gene (reference sequence). This CDR3 spans 13 amino acids. The CDR3 loop reads CAWNREGSFEQYF. The CDR3 DNA sequence: TGTGCCTGGAATCGGGAGGGGAGTTTCGAGCAGTACTTC.

In DNA form, the CDR3 reads TGTGCCACCAGCAGGGGCAGGCTAGGGACTAGCGGGAGGCCTACTAGGGAGCAGTACTTC. It translates to CATSRGRLGTSGRPTREQYF. The V gene is TRBV15, the J gene TRBJ2-5, with TRBD2 matching over 15 bases. Looked up from germline, CDR1 is LNHNV and CDR2 is YYDKDF (reference sequence). V lost 3 bases and J lost 11; bases outside the gene matches: 22. This CDR3 contains 20 residues.